The 3 T cell receptor beta chains presented below share a single source sample, sequenced in a study of shared clonotypes between healthy human individuals. Repertoires were generated with immunoSEQ multiplex PCR, while TCRdb's copy carries only in-frame clones and drops some. The table lists 980,000 or so clones, 76% of them singletons. Specimen: memory CD4+ T cells sorted from blood. Subset meaning: CD45RA-negative fraction. All receptors derive from a man aged 18 to 29 in good health.

The chain employs TRBV2 and TRBJ1-1; TRBD1 matches at 7 bases. The CDR3 extends over 15 amino acids. CDR1 and CDR2 (germline): SNHLY, FYNNEI. Trimming took 6 bases from V and 1 from J; bases not matched to a gene: 8. CDR3: CASRRTGLGNTEAFF. DNA for the CDR3: TGTGCCAGCAGGCGGACAGGTTTGGGGAACACTGAAGCTTTCTTT.

This CDR3 is CAWSVHGGTQYF. DNA of the CDR3: TGTGCCTGGAGTGTACATGGAGGGACCCAGTACTTC. The chain uses TRBV30 and TRBJ2-5; D may be TRBD2 (5 bases). Germline V gene lookup returns CDR1 GTSNPN and CDR2 SVGIG (reference sequence). The CDR3 covers 12 residues. Trimming stripped 0 bases from V and 7 bases from J, with 9 bases between. The full variable domain, in which reference TRBV30 and TRBJ2-5 provide the parts outside the CDR3, is SQTIHQWPATLVQPVGSPLSLECTVEGTSNPNLYWYRQAAGRGLQLLFYSVGIGQISSEVPQNLSASRPQDRQFILSSKKLLLSDSGFYLCAWSVHGGTQYFGPGTRLLVL.

The gene calls are TRBV5-1 and TRBJ1-1, with D hard to call. The V gene lost 5 bases and the J gene lost 3 bases, with 11 bases spanning the gap. CDR3 length equals 13 residues. CDR1 is SGHRS, CDR2 YFSETQ, per germline. CDR3 sequence (DNA): TGCGCCAGCAGGTTTACAGAGGACACTGAAGCTTTCTTT. It translates to CASRFTEDTEAFF. Full variable domain (remainder filled in from reference TRBV5-1 and TRBJ1-1): KAGVTQTPRYLIKTRGQQVTLSCSPISGHRSVSWYQQTPGQGLQFLFEYFSETQRNKGNFPGRFSGRQFSNSRSEMNVSTLELGDSALYLCASRFTEDTEAFFGQGTRLTVV.